Listed below are T cell receptor beta chains from one sample, sequenced in a study of T cells in Graves' hyperthyroidism and ophthalmopathy. TCRdb passed the multiplex PCR reads through MiXCR, listing each CDR3 protein once. The table has around 660,000 distinct CDR3 sequences, less than 45% seen once. Sequenced: peripheral blood or thyroid tissue (not recorded which). These receptors were taken from an adult man with Graves' disease, either hyperthyroidism or ophthalmopathy (not recorded which). CDR3s include the opening cysteine and the closing phenylalanine or tryptophan. Fields, in order: clone size, J gene, V gene, D gene, CDR3 protein, CDR3 DNA. D genes are given only for firm matches. Rows give clone size only sometimes, using once, few, many, or a class for an expanded clone.

size: -
J: TRBJ2-6
V: TRBV7-9
D: -
CDR3: CASSLAQGNSGANVLTF
DNA: TGTGCCAGCAGCTTAGCGCAGGGGAACTCTGGGGCCAACGTCCTGACTTTC

size: -
J: TRBJ1-6
V: TRBV7-9
D: -
CDR3: CASSQNERSNSPLHF
DNA: TGTGCCAGCAGCCAGAATGAGAGGTCGAATTCACCCCTCCACTTT

size: -
J: TRBJ1-1
V: TRBV19
D: -
CDR3: CASSATLMMNTEAFF
DNA: TGTGCCAGTAGTGCGACCCTTATGATGAACACTGAAGCTTTCTTT

size: many
J: TRBJ1-5
V: TRBV7-8
D: TRBD1
CDR3: CASSVQGQDQPQHF
DNA: TGTGCCAGCAGCGTACAGGGACAGGATCAGCCCCAGCATTTT

size: once
J: TRBJ2-5
V: TRBV20-1
D: -
CDR3: CSARSVVSQEAQYF
DNA: TGCAGTGCTAGATCAGTCGTCAGCCAAGAGGCCCAGTACTTC

size: few
J: TRBJ1-5
V: TRBV4-2
D: -
CDR3: CASSSRASNQPQHF
DNA: TGTGCCAGCAGTTCGCGGGCAAGCAATCAGCCCCAGCATTTT

size: -
J: TRBJ2-1
V: TRBV7-9
D: TRBD2
CDR3: CASSYPTTSANYNEQFF
DNA: TGTGCCAGCAGCTACCCTACTACTAGCGCCAACTACAATGAGCAGTTCTTC

size: -
J: TRBJ2-7
V: TRBV7-9
D: -
CDR3: CASSHSSGSYEQYF
DNA: TGTGCCAGCAGCCATTCCAGCGGCTCCTACGAGCAGTACTTC

size: many
J: TRBJ1-2
V: TRBV2
D: TRBD1
CDR3: CASSRDRGANYGYTF
DNA: TGTGCCAGCAGTCGGGACAGGGGAGCTAACTATGGCTACACCTTC

size: -
J: TRBJ2-5
V: TRBV12-3/TRBV12-4
D: -
CDR3: CASRPDGGALETQYF
DNA: TGTGCCAGCAGGCCAGACGGGGGCGCGTTGGAGACCCAGTACTTC

size: -
J: TRBJ1-1
V: TRBV20-1
D: -
CDR3: CSATNRAMGLKAFF
DNA: TGCAGTGCAACAAATCGGGCCATGGGCCTTAAAGCTTTCTTT

size: -
J: TRBJ2-5
V: TRBV29-1
D: -
CDR3: CSLYRDKGPTQYF
DNA: TGCAGCTTGTACCGGGACAAGGGACCGACCCAGTACTTC

size: -
J: TRBJ1-5
V: TRBV7-8
D: TRBD1
CDR3: CASSTWEDRSFQPQHF
DNA: TGTGCCAGCAGCACATGGGAGGACAGGTCTTTTCAGCCCCAGCATTTT

size: -
J: TRBJ2-6
V: TRBV7-6
D: TRBD1
CDR3: CASSLVTGGAGANVLTF
DNA: TGTGCCAGCAGCTTAGTAACAGGGGGCGCTGGGGCCAACGTCCTGACTTTC

size: -
J: TRBJ2-3
V: TRBV24-1
D: -
CDR3: CATSDSSDTSSTDTQYF
DNA: TGTGCCACCAGTGACTCGTCGGACACGTCTAGCACAGATACGCAGTATTTT

size: -
J: TRBJ1-6
V: TRBV2
D: TRBD1
CDR3: CASRDGQGHSPLHF
DNA: TGTGCCAGCAGGGACGGACAGGGGCATTCACCCCTCCACTTT

size: -
J: TRBJ1-1
V: TRBV10-1
D: -
CDR3: CASSAQQGPTEAFF
DNA: TGCGCCAGCAGCGCGCAACAGGGCCCCACTGAAGCTTTCTTT

size: once
J: TRBJ1-5
V: TRBV7-2
D: TRBD1
CDR3: CASSFQGALQPQHF
DNA: TGTGCCAGCAGCTTCCAGGGGGCTCTTCAGCCCCAGCATTTT

size: once
J: TRBJ1-2
V: TRBV20-1
D: -
CDR3: CSATSTAPNYGYTF
DNA: TGCAGTGCTACGTCGACAGCTCCCAACTATGGCTACACCTTC

size: many
J: TRBJ1-1
V: TRBV10-1
D: -
CDR3: CASSRDRNTEAFF
DNA: TGTGCCAGCAGTCGTGACAGGAACACTGAAGCTTTCTTT

size: -
J: TRBJ2-7
V: TRBV7-9
D: TRBD1
CDR3: CASSPWTGGPYEQYF
DNA: TGTGCCAGCAGCCCGTGGACAGGGGGACCCTACGAGCAGTACTTC

size: many
J: TRBJ2-5
V: TRBV20-1
D: TRBD2
CDR3: CSASGQRGKETQYF
DNA: TGCAGTGCTAGTGGGCAGCGGGGCAAGGAGACCCAGTACTTC

size: -
J: TRBJ1-3
V: TRBV10-3
D: -
CDR3: CAISESAGTGNTIYF
DNA: TGTGCCATCAGTGAGTCGGCAGGGACTGGAAACACCATATATTTT

size: -
J: TRBJ1-5
V: TRBV10-3
D: TRBD1
CDR3: CATRTGPMSNQPQHF
DNA: TGTGCCACTCGGACAGGGCCAATGAGCAATCAGCCCCAGCATTTT

size: -
J: TRBJ2-5
V: TRBV7-7
D: -
CDR3: CARLLGSTETQYF
DNA: TGTGCTAGACTCCTTGGCAGTACGGAGACCCAGTACTTC

size: -
J: TRBJ1-6
V: TRBV29-1
D: -
CDR3: CSERGTDSPLHF
DNA: TGCAGTGAAAGGGGAACGGACTCACCCCTCCACTTT

size: -
J: TRBJ1-4
V: TRBV7-3
D: -
CDR3: CASSSYATNEKLFF
DNA: TGTGCCAGCAGCTCATATGCAACTAATGAAAAACTGTTTTTT

size: many
J: TRBJ2-2
V: TRBV15
D: -
CDR3: CATSSSPMSGELFF
DNA: TGTGCCACCAGCAGTTCCCCTATGAGCGGGGAGCTGTTTTTT